This T cell receptor (beta chain) derives from a study of graft-versus-host responses after intestinal transplantation. Study information: Once they had received anti-thymocyte globulin induction, all recipients took tacrolimus and steroids for approximately three years. Regarding the study as a whole: Marrow from the recipient contained GvH clones, some of which had appeared first in ileum or blood.

To note about this clone: What it binds is unknown.

The method was immunoSEQ multiplex PCR; TCRdb's version includes in-frame clones alone and lacks a portion of them. The table has some 45,000 clones, about 94% seen once; the top ten hold around 1.4%. V lost 4 bases to trimming and J lost 0 bases, with 14 bases between them. CDR1 and CDR2 (germline): MNHNS, SASEGT. The CDR3 length is 16 residues. The origin of this receptor is a human patient who received an intestinal transplant, so some T cells may come from the graft donor. The sequencing used PBMCs, collected approximately 350 days after intestinal transplant. The rearrangement joins TRBV6-1 to TRBJ2-3; D is possibly TRBD1 (6 bases). The CDR3 protein is CASSGGTSASTDTQYF. The CDR3 region has the DNA TGTGCCAGCAGTGGGGGGACATCAGCTAGCACAGATACGCAGTATTTT.